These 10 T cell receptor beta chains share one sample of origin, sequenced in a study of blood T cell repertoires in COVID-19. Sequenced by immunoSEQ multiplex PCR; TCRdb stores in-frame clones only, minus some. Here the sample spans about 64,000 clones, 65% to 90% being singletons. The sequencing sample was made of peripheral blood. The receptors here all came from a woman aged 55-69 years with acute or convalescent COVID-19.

The CDR3 DNA follows: TGTGCCTGGAAGGGGGAACGAAAACTGTTTTTT. It encodes CAWKGERKLFF. The V and J genes are TRBV30 and TRBJ1-4; a possible D gene is TRBD1 (6 bases). The CDR3 runs 11 residues. Trimming took 4 bases from V and 10 from J, leaving 10 bases between them. From germline, CDR1 is GTSNPN and CDR2 SVGIG (reference sequence).

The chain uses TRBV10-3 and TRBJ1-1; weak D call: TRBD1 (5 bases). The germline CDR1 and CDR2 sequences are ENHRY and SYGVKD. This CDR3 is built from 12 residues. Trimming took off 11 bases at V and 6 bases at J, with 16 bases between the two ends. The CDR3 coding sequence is TGTGCCGCCGACGGGGGGAATGCTGAAGCTTTCTTT. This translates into CAADGGNAEAFF.

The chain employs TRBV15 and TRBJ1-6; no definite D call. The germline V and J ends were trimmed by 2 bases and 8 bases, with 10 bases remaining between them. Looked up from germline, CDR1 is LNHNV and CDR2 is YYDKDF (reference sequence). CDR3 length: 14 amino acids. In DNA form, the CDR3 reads TGTGCCACCAGCAGACAAAAGGCGGATTCACCCCTCCACTTT. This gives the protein CATSRQKADSPLHF. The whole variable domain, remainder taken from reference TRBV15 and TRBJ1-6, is DAMVIQNPRYQVTQFGKPVTLSCSQTLNHNVMYWYQQKSSQAPKLLFHYYDKDFNNEADTPDNFQSRRPNTSFCFLDIRSPGLGDTAMYLCATSRQKADSPLHFGNGTRLTVT.

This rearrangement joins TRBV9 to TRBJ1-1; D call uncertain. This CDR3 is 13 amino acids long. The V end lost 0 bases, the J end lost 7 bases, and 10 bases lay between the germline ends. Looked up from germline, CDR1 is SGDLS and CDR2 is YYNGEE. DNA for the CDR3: TGTGCCAGCAGCGTAGAGCTGCGGGGTGAAGCTTTCTTT. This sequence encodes CASSVELRGEAFF. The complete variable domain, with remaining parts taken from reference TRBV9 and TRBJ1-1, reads DSGVTQTPKHLITATGQRVTLRCSPRSGDLSVYWYQQSLDQGLQFLIQYYNGEERAKGNILERFSAQQFPDLHSELNLSSLELGDSALYFCASSVELRGEAFFGQGTRLTVV.

CDR3 residues: CASSLLGNTIYF. The CDR3 DNA sequence: TGTGCCAGCAGCCTCCTCGGAAACACCATATATTTT. The rearrangement joins TRBV7-9 to TRBJ1-3; D unclear. Trimming shortened V by 5 bases and J by 4 bases, and 6 bases separated the two germline ends. The CDR3 covers 12 residues. Germline values: CDR1 SEHNR, CDR2 FQNEAQ (reference sequence).

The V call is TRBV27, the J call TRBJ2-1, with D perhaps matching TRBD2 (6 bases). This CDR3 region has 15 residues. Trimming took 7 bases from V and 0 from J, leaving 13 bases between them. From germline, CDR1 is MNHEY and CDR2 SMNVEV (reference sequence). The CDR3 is CASTPRGGSYNEQFF. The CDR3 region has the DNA TGTGCCAGCACACCCCGGGGAGGCTCCTACAATGAGCAGTTCTTC.

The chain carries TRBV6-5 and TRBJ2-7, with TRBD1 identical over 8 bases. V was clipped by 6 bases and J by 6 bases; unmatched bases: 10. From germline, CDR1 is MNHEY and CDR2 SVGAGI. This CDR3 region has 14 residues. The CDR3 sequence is CASRAGQGASEQYF. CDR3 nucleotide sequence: TGTGCCAGCAGGGCCGGTCAGGGGGCATCCGAGCAGTACTTC.

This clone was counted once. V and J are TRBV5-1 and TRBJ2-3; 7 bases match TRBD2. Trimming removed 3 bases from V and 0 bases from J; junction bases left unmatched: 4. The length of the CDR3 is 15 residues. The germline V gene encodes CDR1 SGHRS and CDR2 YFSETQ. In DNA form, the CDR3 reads TGCGCCAGCAGCTCCGGCGGGGGTAGCACAGATACGCAGTATTTT. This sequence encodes CASSSGGGSTDTQYF.

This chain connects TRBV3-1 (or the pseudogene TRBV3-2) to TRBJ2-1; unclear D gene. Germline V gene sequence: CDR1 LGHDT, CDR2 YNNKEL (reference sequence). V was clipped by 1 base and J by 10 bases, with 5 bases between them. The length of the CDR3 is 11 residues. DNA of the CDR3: TGTGCCAGCAGCCAAGGCAGGGAGCAGTTCTTC. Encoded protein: CASSQGREQFF.

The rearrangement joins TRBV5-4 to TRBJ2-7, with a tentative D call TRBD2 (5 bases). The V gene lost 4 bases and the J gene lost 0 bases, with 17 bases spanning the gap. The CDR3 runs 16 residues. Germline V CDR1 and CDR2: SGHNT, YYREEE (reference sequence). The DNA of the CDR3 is TGTGCCAGCAGCCCCGGTTCACCAGGACTCTCCTACGAGCAGTACTTC. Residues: CASSPGSPGLSYEQYF.